This entry lists 32 T cell receptor beta chains sequenced from one sample in a study of cytomegalovirus exposure and HLA in healthy donors. Primers included in the PCR were 60 Vbeta and 13 Jbeta primers. The assay was immunoSEQ multiplex PCR, and TCRdb's table has in-frame clones only and misses some. The repertoire has 150,000 to 200,000 clones, around four fifths of them found once; the top ten carry around 6%. The sample taken for sequencing was PBMCs. The source is a woman in her forties or fifties in good health and CMV-seropositive.

The chain couples TRBV5-1 to TRBJ1-1, with a possible D match to TRBD1 (6 bases). There are 15 residues in the CDR3. V was pared by 2 bases and J by 0 bases, with 11 bases between. Germline CDR1 reads SGHRS; CDR2 reads YFSETQ. CDR3 in amino acids: CASSLGDRMNTEAFF. In DNA, the CDR3 is TGCGCCAGCAGCTTAGGAGACAGGATGAACACTGAAGCTTTCTTT.

This clone came up a few times. The V gene is TRBV11-2, the J gene TRBJ2-1; TRBD1 agrees at 8 bases. The CDR3 totals 15 residues. Germline V gives CDR1 SGHAT, CDR2 FQNNGV. The V and J ends lost 5 bases and 1 base, in that order; junction bases with no gene match: 4. The CDR3 nucleotides read TGTGCCAGCAGCCCAACAGGGGGTTCCTACAATGAGCAGTTCTTC. Translating it yields CASSPTGGSYNEQFF.

J is TRBJ2-1 and V is TRBV6-1; D gene unclear. This CDR3 spans 14 amino acids. CDR1 and CDR2 from the germline V gene are MNHNS and SASEGT. V was clipped by 3 bases and J by 0 bases, with 6 bases between them. This CDR3 is CASSDVSSYNEQFF. The DNA for the CDR3 is TGTGCCAGCAGTGATGTGAGCTCCTACAATGAGCAGTTCTTC.

The chain recombines TRBV5-4 with TRBJ1-6, with D possibly TRBD1 on 6 matching bases. V was clipped by 5 bases and J by 8 bases, with 8 bases between them. Germline V gives CDR1 SGHNT, CDR2 YYREEE (reference sequence). The CDR3 has 12 residues. Here the CDR3 reads CASSAGDSPLHF. The CDR3 bases are TGTGCCAGCAGTGCAGGGGATTCACCCCTCCACTTT.

The chain has TRBV23-1 and TRBJ2-1; TRBD2 is a possible D gene (5 bases). TRBV23-1 is an ORF, with its function uncertain. V dropped 4 bases and J dropped 14 bases, with 12 bases sitting between them. The CDR3 has 11 amino acids. DNA for the CDR3: TGCGCCAGCAGTCCCCGGGATACGGAGTTCTTC. As protein: CASSPRDTEFF.

This chain links TRBV21-1 with TRBJ2-4; the table's D call, TRBD1, was not checked against the DNA. TRBV21-1 is tagged as a pseudogene. The CDR3 spans 16 residues. The CDR3 here is CASKKTGGRLKNIQYF. CDR3 bases: TGTGCCAGCAAAAAGACAGGTGGGCGACTCAAAAACATTCAGTACTTC.

With respect to this clone: This CDR3 is also generated by other DNA sequences in the sample. The chain links TRBV6-5 to TRBJ2-7, with 10 positions matching TRBD1. Trimming at V came to 5 bases and at J to 2 bases, leaving 3 bases not matched to a gene. Germline V gene sequence: CDR1 MNHEY, CDR2 SVGAGI. The CDR3 covers 14 residues. CDR3: CASSPGQGAYEQYF. The CDR3 bases are TGTGCCAGCAGTCCAGGACAGGGGGCCTACGAGCAGTACTTC.

The CDR3 sequence: CASSLGQHTEAFF. The CDR3 DNA reads as TGTGCCAGCAGCTTGGGCCAGCACACTGAAGCTTTCTTT. The J gene is TRBJ1-1, the V gene TRBV7-9; unclear D gene. In germline, CDR1 is SEHNR, CDR2 FQNEAQ (reference sequence). With 3 bases removed from V and 3 bases from J, the gap between germline ends came to 8 bases. The CDR3 has 13 amino acids.

V and J are TRBV2 and TRBJ1-1; TRBD1 agrees at 9 bases. The V segment lost 7 bases and the J segment 6 bases; nucleotides outside the gene matches: 15. The CDR3 spans 16 residues. Germline V gene sequence: CDR1 SNHLY, CDR2 FYNNEI. The CDR3 sequence is CASTLSGTGRSAEAFF. For the CDR3, the DNA is TGTGCCAGCACCTTGTCCGGGACAGGGAGGAGTGCTGAAGCTTTCTTT.

The chain employs TRBV6-6 and TRBJ2-1, with 9 bases that match TRBD2. V lost 11 bases, J lost 7 bases, and 12 bases stayed unmatched. This CDR3 region has 14 residues. Germline values: CDR1 MNHNY, CDR2 SVGAGI (reference sequence). This CDR3 reads CAVQRREGRNEQFF. The CDR3 DNA reads TGTGCCGTCCAAAGGCGGGAGGGCCGGAATGAGCAGTTCTTC.

The chain combines TRBV2 with TRBJ2-7, with TRBD2 matching 7 bases. Unmatched junction bases numbered 7, after V lost 6 bases and J lost 2 bases. Germline-derived CDR1 and CDR2 are SNHLY and FYNNEI. This CDR3 region has 14 residues. The CDR3 nucleotides are TGTGCCAGCAGAACCAGCGGGAATACCTACGAGCAGTACTTC. It translates to CASRTSGNTYEQYF.

This clone has a single count. The junction does not match germline at one end; this may be a read error. The chain couples TRBV7-8 to TRBJ2-6; D may be TRBD1 (5 bases). Germline V gene data show CDR1 as SGHVS and CDR2 as FQNEAQ. The CDR3 has 15 residues. CDR3 bases: TGTGCCAGCAGCTTTGATTTCTCTGGGGCCAACGGCCTGACTTTC. Protein product: CASSFDFSGANGLTF.

The rearrangement joins TRBV5-6 to TRBJ2-3, with TRBD2 matching 11 bases. Germline CDR1 is SGHDT and CDR2 is YYEEEE. The V gene end was trimmed by 4 bases and the J gene end by 9 bases; junction bases not matched to a gene: 10. The CDR3 spans 15 residues. CDR3 amino acids: CASSPGLAVQGTQYF. For the CDR3, the DNA is TGTGCCAGCAGCCCGGGACTAGCGGTTCAGGGGACGCAGTATTTT.

CDR3 in amino acids: CASSDPPGQTYEQYF. The CDR3 nucleotides are TGTGCCAGCAGTGACCCCCCGGGACAAACCTACGAGCAGTACTTC. V usage is TRBV2 and J usage is TRBJ2-7, with D perhaps matching TRBD1 (6 bases). The V end was cut by 3 bases, the J end by 2 bases, with 14 bases between. This CDR3 contains 15 residues. Per the germline V gene, CDR1 is SNHLY and CDR2 is FYNNEI.

The table lists this clone with a few counts. The CDR3 sequence is CASSRQGAYEQYF. The CDR3 DNA reads TGTGCCAGCAGTCGACAGGGGGCCTACGAGCAGTACTTC. The J gene is TRBJ2-7, the V gene TRBV5-4; 9 bases map to TRBD1. Germline assignment: CDR1 SGHNT and CDR2 YYREEE (reference sequence). V was clipped by 5 bases and J by 2 bases; unmatched bases: 2. The CDR3 is 13 amino acids.

This clone was counted a single time. The chain joins TRBV5-4 to TRBJ1-1; D is perhaps TRBD1 (5 bases). The V gene lost 4 bases and the J gene lost 0 bases, with 13 bases spanning the gap. This CDR3 contains 15 residues. Germline CDR1 and CDR2: SGHNT and YYREEE (reference sequence). CDR3 nucleotides: TGTGCCAGCAGCATAGCCGGGACTATGAACACTGAAGCTTTCTTT. Its translation: CASSIAGTMNTEAFF.

The V gene is TRBV2, the J gene TRBJ1-1; D not resolved. V lost 4 bases and J 2 bases, leaving 5 bases between the germline ends. This CDR3 region has 12 residues. Germline V lookup: CDR1 SNHLY, CDR2 FYNNEI. CDR3 region: CASSVFNTEAFF. The CDR3 coding sequence is TGTGCCAGCAGTGTATTTAACACTGAAGCTTTCTTT.

This chain links TRBV28 with TRBJ2-7, with D maybe TRBD2 (7 bases). Trimming took off 8 bases at V and 5 bases at J, with 16 bases between the two ends. Germline assignment: CDR1 MDHEN and CDR2 SYDVKM. This CDR3 comprises 13 residues. The CDR3: CASGGGGGNEQYF. The CDR3 DNA reads as TGTGCCAGCGGGGGAGGGGGGGGCAACGAGCAGTACTTC.

V is TRBV11-2 and J is TRBJ2-3; 8 bases line up with TRBD1. This CDR3 has 13 residues. Germline values: CDR1 SGHAT, CDR2 FQNNGV. V was clipped by 6 bases and J by 2 bases; unmatched bases: 1. CDR3: CASRTGATDTQYF. The CDR3 region has the DNA TGTGCCAGCAGGACAGGGGCCACAGATACGCAGTATTTT.

This chain uses TRBV6-5 with TRBJ2-5; possibly TRBD1 for D (5 bases). The V and J ends lost 0 bases and 4 bases respectively, with 12 bases between them. This CDR3 comprises 15 residues. Germline V gene data show CDR1 as MNHEY and CDR2 as SVGAGI. This CDR3 is CASSYSLTAVETQYF. The CDR3 nucleotides read TGTGCCAGCAGTTACTCCTTGACAGCTGTAGAGACCCAGTACTTC.

The rearrangement links TRBV5-1 to TRBJ2-3, with 9 bases fitting TRBD1. The ends lost 4 bases at V and 7 bases at J; junction bases unmatched: 7. Germline V gene lookup returns CDR1 SGHRS and CDR2 YFSETQ. CDR3 length: 14 residues. The CDR3 DNA follows: TGCGCCAGCAGCCCGGGACAGGGACGAAATACGCAGTATTTT. Translating gives CASSPGQGRNTQYF.

This clone occurred once. This chain joins TRBV28 and TRBJ2-1; TRBD2 matches 13 bases. Germline CDR1 MDHEN, CDR2 SYDVKM. The CDR3 spans 15 residues. Trimming cost V 7 bases and J 8 bases; bases outside gene matches: 8. The CDR3 DNA reads TGTGCCAGCACCCAGACTAGCGGGAGGTGGTATGAGCAGTTCTTC. This codes for CASTQTSGRWYEQFF.

The rearrangement joins TRBV28 to TRBJ2-7; no reliable D call. Looked up from germline, CDR1 is MDHEN and CDR2 is SYDVKM. Deletions cut 7 bases from V and 3 bases from J, with 10 bases between. There are 12 residues in the CDR3. CDR3 sequence reads: CASNLAGYEQYF. In DNA form, the CDR3 reads TGTGCCAGCAACCTCGCCGGCTACGAGCAGTACTTC.

CDR3 sequence: CASRRTASYEQYF. CDR3 DNA sequence: TGTGCCAGCAGACGGACAGCTAGCTACGAGCAGTACTTC. The gene calls are TRBV27 and TRBJ2-7; a possible D gene is TRBD1 (6 bases). V dropped 6 bases and J dropped 3 bases, with 12 bases sitting between them. CDR1 is MNHEY and CDR2 is SMNVEV in the germline V gene (reference sequence). The CDR3 sequence is 13 residues long.

This clone was counted only a few times. The J gene is TRBJ2-5, the V gene TRBV18, with D perhaps TRBD2 (5 bases). The closer fit of TRBJ2-7 to the DNA end suggests the J call may be wrong. The CDR3 consists of 14 residues. Germline loops: CDR1 KGHSH, CDR2 LQKENI. The CDR3 DNA sequence: TGTGCCAGCTCACCAGTCAGCGGTTCCTACGAGCAGTACTTC. Protein: CASSPVSGSYEQYF.

The genes are TRBV19 and TRBJ2-6; D gene ambiguous. The CDR3 is 16 residues long. With 7 bases removed from V and 4 bases from J, the gap between germline ends came to 17 bases. In germline, CDR1 is LNHDA, CDR2 SQIVND (reference sequence). The CDR3 coding sequence is TGTGCCAGTAAGTGGCACCTCAGTACGGGGGCCAACGTCCTGACTTTC. This gives the protein CASKWHLSTGANVLTF.

V and J are TRBV6-5 and TRBJ2-1, with D perhaps TRBD2 (6 bases). Trimming took 1 base from V and 1 from J, leaving 11 bases between them. The germline gives CDR1 MNHEY, CDR2 SVGAGI. The CDR3 is 16 residues long. The CDR3 loop reads CASSYYNGRSYNEQFF. For the CDR3, the DNA is TGTGCCAGCAGTTACTATAACGGGAGATCCTACAATGAGCAGTTCTTC.

The chain combines TRBV28 with TRBJ2-1; D is ambiguous. V was pared by 6 bases and J by 2 bases, with 5 bases between. The CDR3 is 12 residues long. Germline loops: CDR1 MDHEN, CDR2 SYDVKM. The chain's CDR3 is CASRDTYNEQFF. DNA for the CDR3: TGTGCCAGCAGAGACACCTACAATGAGCAGTTCTTC.

This chain links TRBV5-1 with TRBJ1-2; D gene unclear. CDR1 is SGHRS and CDR2 is YFSETQ in the germline V gene. Trimming removed 4 bases at V and 4 bases at J, with 8 bases between. CDR3 length: 12 amino acids. DNA for the CDR3: TGCGCCAGCAGCCCGGACTTCTATGGCTACACCTTC. It encodes CASSPDFYGYTF.

The V call is TRBV6-5, the J call TRBJ2-5, with TRBD1 matching 7 bases. CDR1 is MNHEY, CDR2 SVGAGI, per germline. The CDR3 totals 15 residues. Trimming took 4 bases from V and 2 from J; bases not matched to a gene: 7. The CDR3 protein is CASSSPGDSQETQYF. CDR3 nucleotide sequence: TGTGCCAGCAGTTCCCCAGGGGACAGTCAAGAGACCCAGTACTTC.

This clone has a handful of counts. The chain combines TRBV7-9 with TRBJ1-4, with 8 bases aligning to TRBD1. CDR3 size: 14 residues. Germline V gives CDR1 SEHNR, CDR2 FQNEAQ (reference sequence). V lost 5 bases, J lost 6 bases, and 5 bases stayed unmatched. CDR3 loop: CASSRGQGDEKLFF. DNA of the CDR3: TGTGCCAGCAGCAGAGGACAGGGAGATGAAAAACTGTTTTTT.

The rearrangement joins TRBV27 to TRBJ2-4, with 16 bases fitting TRBD2. CDR3 length: 16 amino acids. Germline V lookup: CDR1 MNHEY, CDR2 SMNVEV (reference sequence). J lost 9 bases, V lost 3 bases, and 5 bases had no gene match. In nucleotides, the CDR3 is TGTGCCAGCAGTTTGACGGGACTAGCGGGGGGGGGCATTCAGTACTTC. It encodes CASSLTGLAGGGIQYF.